This TCR beta chain was sequenced in a study of control samples from healthy donors and cancer patients. This clone has just one count. The table came from immunoSEQ multiplex PCR; TCRdb's copy has only in-frame clones and leaves some out. This repertoire shows about 180,000 clones, roughly 94% found once; its top ten account for 1.2% to 1.5%. V dropped 6 bases and J dropped 2 bases, with 13 bases sitting between them. Germline loops: CDR1 SQVTM, CDR2 ANQGSEA. The CDR3 spans 13 residues. This TCR was recovered from a woman younger than 35 in good health. Material: blood. J is TRBJ1-1 and V is TRBV29-1; D is unclear. CDR3 region: CSVSQIINTEAFF. Written as DNA, the CDR3 is TGCAGCGTATCACAGATAATAAACACTGAAGCTTTCTTT.